These 11 T cell receptor beta chains were sequenced from one sample in a study of T cells in Graves' hyperthyroidism and ophthalmopathy. Amplification targeted TCR beta CDR3 regions from RNA transcripts. A set of HTBI primers served as the primers for a first-round RT-PCR of the TCR CDR3. MiXCR, run by TCRdb on the multiplex PCR reads, gives a single entry per CDR3 protein. The sample comprises 650,000 to 700,000 distinct CDR3 sequences, roughly a sixth of which are singletons, and about 14% rests with the top ten. The sequencing input was blood. Receptor source: a man aged 45-65 years with Graves' hyperthyroidism.

To note about this clonotype: A clone one base away is much larger, so this may be a read error. This rearrangement joins TRBV6-1 to TRBJ2-7; 7 bases agree with TRBD2. After removal of 5 bases from V and 2 bases from J, the junction contained 21 bases not matched to a gene. The CDR3 spans 19 residues. Germline values: CDR1 MNHNS, CDR2 SASEGT. The CDR3, as DNA: TGTGCCAGCAGTCATCCAGGGACTACAACCCAGACCATTGCCTACGAGCAGTACTTC. Translated: CASSHPGTTTQTIAYEQYF.

This clonotype appeared a few times. The V and J genes are TRBV4-2 and TRBJ1-2, with TRBD1 matching 8 bases. Germline V lookup: CDR1 LGHNA, CDR2 YNFKEQ. The CDR3 loop spans 15 amino acids. Trimming cost V 1 base and J 7 bases; bases outside gene matches: 8. The chain's CDR3 is CASSQAGQGGLGYTF. CDR3 bases: TGTGCCAGCAGCCAAGCCGGACAGGGCGGTCTTGGCTACACCTTC.

This clonotype came up many times. The chain recombines TRBV29-1 with TRBJ1-1; D is perhaps TRBD1 (5 bases). V dropped 7 bases and J dropped 4 bases, with 13 bases sitting between them. The germline V gene has CDR1 SQVTM and CDR2 ANQGSEA. This CDR3 is 12 amino acids long. CDR3 nucleotides: TGCAGCGCTGGGGGGGAAGGCACTGAAGCTTTCTTT. Translating it yields CSAGGEGTEAFF.

At least ten counts were recorded for this clonotype. The gene calls are TRBV28 and TRBJ2-1, with a possible D match to TRBD2 (6 bases). CDR1 is MDHEN, CDR2 SYDVKM, per germline. The CDR3 covers 14 residues. Trimming pared 6 bases from V and 5 bases from J, leaving 14 bases between. The CDR3 spells CASRGRRRDNEQFF. The CDR3 nucleotides read TGTGCCAGCAGGGGCCGCCGGAGGGACAATGAGCAGTTCTTC.

This clonotype was counted ten times or more. This chain joins TRBV28 and TRBJ2-7; 7 nucleotides agree with TRBD1. CDR3 length: 15 amino acids. With 6 bases clipped from V and 3 bases from J, the junction kept 11 bases outside the gene matches. Germline CDR1 MDHEN, CDR2 SYDVKM. CDR3 in DNA: TGTGCCAGCAGCCCTACACCGGGACAGTACTACGAGCAGTACTTC. It encodes CASSPTPGQYYEQYF.

This clonotype came up many times. The J gene is TRBJ1-2, the V gene TRBV28; D unclear. The V gene lost 3 bases and the J gene lost 7 bases, with 9 bases spanning the gap. CDR3 length: 12 amino acids. Germline V gene data show CDR1 as MDHEN and CDR2 as SYDVKM. CDR3 DNA sequence: TGTGCCAGCAGTTTTAGGGAGGGTGGCTACACCTTC. This codes for CASSFREGGYTF.

V usage is TRBV9 and J usage is TRBJ1-4; 7 nucleotides align to TRBD1. V shed 0 bases, J shed 7 bases, and the junction held 6 bases outside the gene matches. The CDR3 is made up of 15 amino acids. Germline CDR1 reads SGDLS; CDR2 reads YYNGEE. CDR3 protein: CASSVGVGGPEKLFF. CDR3 in DNA: TGTGCCAGCAGCGTAGGGGTAGGGGGCCCTGAAAAACTGTTTTTT. Based on the CDR3 plus reference TRBV9 and TRBJ1-4, the full variable domain is DSGVTQTPKHLITATGQRVTLRCSPRSGDLSVYWYQQSLDQGLQFLIQYYNGEERAKGNILERFSAQQFPDLHSELNLSSLELGDSALYFCASSVGVGGPEKLFFGSGTQLSVL.

The chain has TRBV19 and TRBJ2-1; TRBD2 agrees at 9 bases. Trimming at V came to 7 bases and at J to 5 bases, leaving 6 bases not matched to a gene. The CDR3 consists of 14 residues. Germline values: CDR1 LNHDA, CDR2 SQIVND (reference sequence). This CDR3 reads CASNPSGMNNEQFF. CDR3 in DNA: TGTGCCAGTAATCCTAGCGGGATGAACAATGAGCAGTTCTTC.

This clonotype has a count of ten or more. The chain recombines TRBV28 with TRBJ2-1; 9 bases are a match to TRBD2. Looked up from germline, CDR1 is MDHEN and CDR2 is SYDVKM. The CDR3 runs 13 residues. V shed 6 bases, J shed 7 bases, and the junction held 4 bases outside the gene matches. Here the CDR3 reads CASRTSGGNEQFF. The CDR3 bases are TGTGCCAGCAGGACTAGCGGTGGGAATGAGCAGTTCTTC.

This clonotype was seen a handful of times. This chain links TRBV9 with TRBJ2-7; 7 positions agree with TRBD1. V shed 4 bases and J 5 bases; nucleotides not matched to a gene: 9. Looked up from germline, CDR1 is SGDLS and CDR2 is YYNGEE. The CDR3 runs 14 residues. CDR3 nucleotide sequence: TGTGCCAGCAGCCAGGGGGTTGGGGTCGACGAGCAGTACTTC. Amino acid sequence: CASSQGVGVDEQYF.

At least ten counts were recorded for this clonotype. The chain links TRBV28 to TRBJ2-7, with 14 bases that match TRBD2. The CDR3 runs 19 residues. The germline V gene has CDR1 MDHEN and CDR2 SYDVKM. With V trimmed by 6 bases and J by 0 bases, 13 bases remained unmatched. The CDR3 sequence is CASSSPGLAGGVSSYEQYF. The CDR3 bases are TGTGCCAGCAGCTCCCCAGGACTAGCGGGAGGCGTGAGCTCCTACGAGCAGTACTTC.